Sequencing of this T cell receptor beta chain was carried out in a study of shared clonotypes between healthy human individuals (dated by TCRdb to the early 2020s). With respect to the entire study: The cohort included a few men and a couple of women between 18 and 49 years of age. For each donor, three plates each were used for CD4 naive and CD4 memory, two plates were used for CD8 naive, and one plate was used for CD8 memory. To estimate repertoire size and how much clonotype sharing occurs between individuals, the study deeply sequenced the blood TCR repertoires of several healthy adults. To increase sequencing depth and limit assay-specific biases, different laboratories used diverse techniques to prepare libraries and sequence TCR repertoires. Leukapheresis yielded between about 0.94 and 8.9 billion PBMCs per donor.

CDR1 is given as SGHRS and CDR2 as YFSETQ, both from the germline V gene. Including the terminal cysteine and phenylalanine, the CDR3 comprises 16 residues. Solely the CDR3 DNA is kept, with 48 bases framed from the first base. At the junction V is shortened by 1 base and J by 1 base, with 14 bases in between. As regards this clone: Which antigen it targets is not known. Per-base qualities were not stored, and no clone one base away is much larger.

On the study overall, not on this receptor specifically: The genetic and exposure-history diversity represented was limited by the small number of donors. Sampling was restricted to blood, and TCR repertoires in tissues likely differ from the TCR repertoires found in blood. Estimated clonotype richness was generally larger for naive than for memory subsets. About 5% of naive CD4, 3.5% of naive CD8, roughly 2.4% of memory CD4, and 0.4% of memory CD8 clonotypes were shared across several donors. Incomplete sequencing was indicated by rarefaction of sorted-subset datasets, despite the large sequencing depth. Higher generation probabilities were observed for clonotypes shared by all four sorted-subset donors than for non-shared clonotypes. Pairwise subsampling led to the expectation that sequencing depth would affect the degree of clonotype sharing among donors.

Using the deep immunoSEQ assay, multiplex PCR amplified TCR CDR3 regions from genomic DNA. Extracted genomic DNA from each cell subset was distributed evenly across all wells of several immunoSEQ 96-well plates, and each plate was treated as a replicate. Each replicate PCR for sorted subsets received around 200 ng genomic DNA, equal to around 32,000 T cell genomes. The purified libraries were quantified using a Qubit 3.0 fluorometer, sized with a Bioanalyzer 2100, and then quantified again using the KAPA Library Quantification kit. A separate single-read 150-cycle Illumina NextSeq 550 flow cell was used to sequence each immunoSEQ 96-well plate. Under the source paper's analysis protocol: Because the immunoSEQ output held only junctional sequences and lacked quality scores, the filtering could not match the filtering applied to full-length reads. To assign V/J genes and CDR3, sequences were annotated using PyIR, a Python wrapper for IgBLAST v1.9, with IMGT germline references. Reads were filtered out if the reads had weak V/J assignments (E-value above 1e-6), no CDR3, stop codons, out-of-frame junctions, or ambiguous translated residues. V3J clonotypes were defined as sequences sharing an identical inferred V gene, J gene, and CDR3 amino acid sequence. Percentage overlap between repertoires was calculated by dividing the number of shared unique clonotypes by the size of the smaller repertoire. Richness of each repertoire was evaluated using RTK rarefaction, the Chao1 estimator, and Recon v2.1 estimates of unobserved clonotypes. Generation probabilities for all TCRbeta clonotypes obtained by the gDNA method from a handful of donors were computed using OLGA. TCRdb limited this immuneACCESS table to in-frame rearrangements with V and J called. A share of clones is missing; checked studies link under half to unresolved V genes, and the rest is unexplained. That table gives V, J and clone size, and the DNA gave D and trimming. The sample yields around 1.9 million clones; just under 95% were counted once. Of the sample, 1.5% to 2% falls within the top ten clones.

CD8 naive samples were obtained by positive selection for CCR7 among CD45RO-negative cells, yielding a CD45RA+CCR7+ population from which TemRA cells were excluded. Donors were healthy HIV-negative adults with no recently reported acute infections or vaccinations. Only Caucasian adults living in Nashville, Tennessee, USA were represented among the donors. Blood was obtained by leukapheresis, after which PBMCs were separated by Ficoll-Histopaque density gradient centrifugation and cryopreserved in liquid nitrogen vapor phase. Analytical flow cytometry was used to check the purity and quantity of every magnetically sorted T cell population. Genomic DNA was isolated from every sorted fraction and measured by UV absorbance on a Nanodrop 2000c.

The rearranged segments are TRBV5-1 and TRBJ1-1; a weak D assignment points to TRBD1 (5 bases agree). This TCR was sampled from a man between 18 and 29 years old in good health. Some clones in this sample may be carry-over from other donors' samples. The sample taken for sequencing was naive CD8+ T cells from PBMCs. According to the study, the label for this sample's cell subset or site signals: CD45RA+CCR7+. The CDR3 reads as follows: CASSLPAGTPNTEAFF. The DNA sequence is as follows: TGCGCCAGCAGCTTGCCAGCCGGGACCCCGAACACTGAAGCTTTCTTT.